This T cell receptor beta chain derives from a study of blood T cells in healthy people across ages. In germline, CDR1 is SEHNR, CDR2 FQNEAQ (reference sequence). V lost 5 bases to trimming and J lost 7 bases; unmatched junction nucleotides: 9. The CDR3 consists of 16 residues. It was with a sample-barcoded 5' primer and a J-beta primer mix that a second PCR of about 6 to 11 cycles was run. TCRdb reanalysed the 5' RACE reads using MiXCR and keeps one entry per CDR3 protein. This sample has around 780,000 distinct CDR3 sequences, with 20% to 30% found just once. These data also featured in a second study, about T cells of mothers and their children. From that paper: No T cell clones of persistent microchimeric origin were detected.

The sequence derives from a boy aged 5-17 years in good health. The chain combines TRBV7-9 with TRBJ2-1, with 12 nucleotides matching TRBD2. The sequencing sample was made of blood. In DNA form, the CDR3 reads TGTGCCAGCAGCGCCAGACTAGCGGGGGCCGGGAATGAGCAGTTCTTC. It codes for CASSARLAGAGNEQFF.